Below, 10 T cell receptor beta chains from the same sample are listed, as sequenced in a study of beta chain features in type 1 diabetes. Whole-study results and caveats: Among patients with Type 1 diabetes, TCRB CDR3s were moderately but significantly shorter in every one of the four CD4+ subsets.

Every bit of the isolated RNA underwent reverse transcription, so sequencing read expressed TCRB transcripts. Some clones are missing from TCRdb's copy, which holds only in-frame ones; the method was immunoSEQ multiplex PCR. The sample lists about 120,000 clones, roughly 15% occurring once. No antigen has been identified for these receptors. The specimen was central memory CD4+ T cells from blood. Source of these receptors: a man under 40 with type 1 diabetes.

This clone was seen at least ten times. J is TRBJ2-1 and V is TRBV9; D ambiguous. CDR3 length: 13 residues. Per the germline V gene, CDR1 is SGDLS and CDR2 is YYNGEE. V was cut by 1 base and J by 9 bases, with 11 bases left in between. DNA of the CDR3: TGTGCCAGCAGCGTAATGGGCCGTAGTGAGCAGTTCTTC. The encoded protein is CASSVMGRSEQFF.

The chain uses TRBV2 and TRBJ1-6; TRBD1 might be the D (5 bases). This CDR3 is built from 13 residues. V shed 5 bases and J shed 7 bases, with 9 bases lying between them. The V gene's germline CDR1 is SNHLY and CDR2 FYNNEI. CDR3 in amino acids: CASSPWDNSPLHF. CDR3 coding DNA: TGTGCCAGCAGTCCCTGGGACAATTCACCCCTCCACTTT.

This rearrangement joins TRBV7-2 to TRBJ1-2, with TRBD1 matching 8 bases. The CDR3 totals 15 residues. V trimming: 5 bases; J trimming: 2 bases; junction bases outside the gene matches: 7. Germline V gene data show CDR1 as SGHTA and CDR2 as FQGNSA. In DNA form, the CDR3 reads TGTGCCAGCAGCCCGGGGACAGGACAAAACTATGGCTACACCTTC. Protein sequence: CASSPGTGQNYGYTF.

This clone was seen a few times. The genes are TRBV10-3 and TRBJ2-7; 9 positions agree with TRBD2. Per germline, CDR1 ENHRY and CDR2 SYGVKD. This CDR3 comprises 20 residues. With V trimmed by 2 bases and J by 1 base, 18 bases remained unmatched. The CDR3 sequence is CAISEPKLLNSGGYSYEQYF. The CDR3 DNA reads as TGTGCCATCAGTGAGCCGAAACTCCTTAATAGCGGGGGATATTCCTACGAGCAGTACTTC.

The table lists this clone with a few counts. The chain has TRBV7-2 and TRBJ2-7; 10 bases are shared with TRBD2. The V gene end was trimmed by 3 bases and the J gene end by 4 bases; junction bases not matched to a gene: 9. Germline V gives CDR1 SGHTA, CDR2 FQGNSA. CDR3 length: 16 residues. This CDR3 reads CASSFSGGTVQYEQYF. The CDR3 DNA reads as TGTGCCAGCAGCTTTAGCGGGGGGACGGTGCAGTACGAGCAGTACTTC.

The genes are TRBV4-2 and TRBJ2-3; D is possibly TRBD2 (6 bases). This CDR3 region has 15 residues. V was trimmed by 1 base and J by 4 bases, leaving 12 bases between them. CDR1 and CDR2 from the germline V gene are LGHNA and YNFKEQ. The CDR3 sequence is CASSQGGVSADTQYF. In DNA, the CDR3 is TGTGCCAGCAGCCAAGGGGGGGTGTCTGCAGATACGCAGTATTTT.

This clone was recorded many times. The rearrangement uses TRBV29-1 and TRBJ2-7, with D perhaps TRBD1 or TRBD2 (5 bases each). Germline lookup yields CDR1 SQVTM and CDR2 ANQGSEA. This CDR3 is 14 amino acids long. V was pared by 5 bases and J by 0 bases, with 14 bases between. CDR3 protein: CSVSETGASYEQYF. The CDR3 bases are TGCAGCGTTTCTGAAACCGGGGCCTCCTACGAGCAGTACTTC.

This chain joins TRBV29-1 and TRBJ1-4; the match to TRBD1 covers 7 bases. V lost 6 bases, J lost 7 bases, and 5 bases stayed unmatched. The CDR3 totals 12 residues. Germline lookup yields CDR1 SQVTM and CDR2 ANQGSEA. CDR3 residues: CSVGTVGEKLFF. The CDR3, as DNA: TGCAGCGTGGGGACAGTGGGTGAAAAACTGTTTTTT.

The sample holds a few counts of this clone. The rearrangement links TRBV7-2 to TRBJ1-1, with a weak D call TRBD1 (6 bases). V shed 6 bases and J shed 3 bases, with 11 bases lying between them. This CDR3 region has 13 residues. Germline CDR1 is SGHTA and CDR2 is FQGNSA. CDR3 nucleotide sequence: TGTGCCAGCAGAGTACAGGGCGACACTGAAGCTTTCTTT. Translated, it gives CASRVQGDTEAFF.

This clone occurred many times. This chain connects TRBV7-2 to TRBJ2-2, with D unclear. Per germline, CDR1 SGHTA and CDR2 FQGNSA. This CDR3 contains 13 residues. Trimming shortened V by 5 bases and J by 6 bases, and 10 bases separated the two germline ends. The chain's CDR3 is CASSGHGSGELFF. In nucleotides, the CDR3 is TGTGCCAGCAGCGGTCACGGCTCCGGGGAGCTGTTTTTT.